This entry concerns a single T cell receptor beta chain. The J segment lost 4 bases and the V segment lost 6 bases, leaving 5 bases of the junction unmatched. This CDR3 has 13 residues. This entry belongs to a study of blood T cell repertoires in COVID-19. On the study more broadly: T cells, B-cell-depleted T cells, or PBMCs supplied cDNA or gDNA.

How the authors handled the data: Counts of nucleated cells, estimated from reference gene primer amplification, were obtained. Using immunoSEQ multiplex PCR, the repertoire was profiled, and TCRdb retains in-frame clones only, with some absent. V and J calls and clone size are as listed in that table; D and trimming were resolved from the DNA. In the table there are 100,000 or so clones, roughly nine tenths of which are singletons. Source material: peripheral blood. The clonotype was recovered from a man aged 55 to 69 with acute or convalescent COVID-19. J is TRBJ1-2 and V is TRBV12-3 or TRBV12-4; TRBD1 matches at 7 bases. CDR3 nucleotide sequence: TGTGCCAGCAGCTACAGGGGAAGCTATGGCTACACCTTC. Encoded protein: CASSYRGSYGYTF.